Listed here are 8 T cell receptor beta chains from one sample, sequenced in a study of vaccination effects on CD4 cells after COVID-19. What these receptors recognize is not known. Ahead of sequencing, the ViraFEST assay grew antigen-specific CD4+ T cells using viral peptide pools. Between days 9 and 10 of culture, CD4+ T cells were separated out. Profiled with immunoSEQ multiplex PCR; TCRdb holds only in-frame clones, not every one. The sample holds under 85,000 clones, around four fifths seen once. The sequencing used CD4+ T cells from PBMCs cultured with HCoV-229E spike peptides, collected before COVID-19 vaccination. The receptors derive from a human donor who received a COVID-19 vaccine.

This clone showed up just once. The chain links TRBV5-1 to TRBJ2-5, with TRBD2 matching 10 bases. Per the germline V gene, CDR1 is SGHRS and CDR2 is YFSETQ. The CDR3 length is 15 residues. The J segment lost 3 bases and the V segment lost 4 bases, leaving 6 bases of the junction unmatched. DNA of the CDR3: TGCGCCAGCAGCAATAGCGGGGGGCCTGAAGAGACCCAGTACTTC. This codes for CASSNSGGPEETQYF.

This clone came up a few times. V gene TRBV10-3 combines with J gene TRBJ1-4; D remains unclear. V was pared by 0 bases and J by 0 bases, with 8 bases between. This CDR3 has 16 amino acids. Germline CDR1 ENHRY, CDR2 SYGVKD. CDR3 nucleotides: TGTGCCATCAGTGAGTCGGGGAGAGCAACTAATGAAAAACTGTTTTTT. Protein sequence: CAISESGRATNEKLFF.

This sequence joins TRBV5-1 and TRBJ2-3, with 9 bases matching TRBD2. Germline values: CDR1 SGHRS, CDR2 YFSETQ. The V and J ends lost 0 bases and 2 bases, in that order; junction bases with no gene match: 4. CDR3 length: 16 residues. The CDR3 nucleotides read TGCGCCAGCAGCTTGGGTTCTAGCGGGACCACAGATACGCAGTATTTT. It specifies CASSLGSSGTTDTQYF.

The rearrangement joins TRBV18 to TRBJ1-5, with D hard to call. V gave up 3 bases and J gave up 3 bases, with 15 bases separating them. The CDR3 covers 16 residues. The germline V gene encodes CDR1 KGHSH and CDR2 LQKENI. As DNA, the CDR3 is TGTGCCAGCTCACCTAGGACTGCGGGTGACAATCAGCCCCAGCATTTT. Amino acid sequence: CASSPRTAGDNQPQHF.

This chain connects TRBV12-3 or TRBV12-4 to TRBJ2-4; 7 bases are a match to TRBD2. The CDR3 spans 13 residues. V lost 7 bases to trimming and J lost 4 bases; unmatched junction nucleotides: 4. The CDR3 DNA sequence: TGTGCCAGCACCCTTAGCGGGAAAAACATTCAGTACTTC. Its protein product is CASTLSGKNIQYF.

This clone was counted a single time. The chain links TRBV6-5 to TRBJ2-7; 8 bases are shared with TRBD1. The CDR3 loop spans 13 amino acids. The junction had 6 bases not matched to a gene; V was cut back by 5 bases and J by 6 bases. The germline V gene encodes CDR1 MNHEY and CDR2 SVGAGI. In nucleotides, the CDR3 is TGTGCCAGCAGTCCTAGACAGGGGTTCGAGCAGTACGTC. Translation gives CASSPRQGFEQYV.

This chain links TRBV5-1 with TRBJ2-2; 9 bases are a match to TRBD2. Germline CDR1 reads SGHRS; CDR2 reads YFSETQ. The CDR3 totals 15 residues. Trimming took 4 bases from V and 2 from J; bases not matched to a gene: 3. The CDR3 coding sequence is TGCGCCAGCAGCACGACTAGCGGAAACACCGGGGAGCTGTTTTTT. Translating gives CASSTTSGNTGELFF.

The gene calls are TRBV6-5 and TRBJ2-3, with D possibly matching TRBD2 (5 bases). V dropped 11 bases and J dropped 14 bases, with 23 bases sitting between them. CDR3 length: 12 residues. CDR1 and CDR2 (germline): MNHEY, SVGAGI. The chain's CDR3 is CAGVRSGGPAYF. The DNA for the CDR3 is TGTGCCGGGGTGAGGAGCGGTGGACCAGCGTATTTT.